Each of the 13 T cell receptor beta chains below was sequenced from the same sample in a study of tumor T cells in aggressive B-cell lymphoma. Profiled with immunoSEQ multiplex PCR; TCRdb holds only in-frame clones, not every one. Here the sample spans 9,500 to 10,000 clones, approximately 85% being singletons. The specimen sequenced was tumor tissue. These receptors came from an adult with diffuse large B cell lymphoma.

The rearrangement links TRBV5-1 to TRBJ2-2; D gene ambiguous. Trimming pared 7 bases from V and 4 bases from J, leaving 14 bases between. The CDR3 loop spans 14 amino acids. Germline CDR1 reads SGHRS; CDR2 reads YFSETQ. In DNA form, the CDR3 reads TGCGCCAGCTTGGAGAGACCGGGCACCGGGGAGCTGTTTTTT. This translates into CASLERPGTGELFF.

The V and J genes are TRBV5-1 and TRBJ1-2, with D possibly matching TRBD1 (6 bases). Germline CDR1 is SGHRS and CDR2 is YFSETQ. This CDR3 has 13 amino acids. V shed 4 bases and J shed 3 bases, with 10 bases lying between them. DNA for the CDR3: TGCGCCAGCAGCCCAAGGGGGTACTATGGCTACACCTTC. Translation gives CASSPRGYYGYTF.

The J gene is TRBJ2-5, the V gene TRBV5-1; 9 bases fit TRBD2. This CDR3 contains 15 residues. With 4 bases clipped from V and 5 bases from J, the junction kept 9 bases outside the gene matches. CDR1 is SGHRS and CDR2 is YFSETQ in the germline V gene. The CDR3 sequence: CASSTSGLAAETQYF. Here the CDR3 DNA reads TGCGCCAGCAGCACCTCGGGACTAGCAGCTGAGACCCAGTACTTC. Full variable domain (outside the CDR3, taken from reference TRBV5-1 and TRBJ2-5): KAGVTQTPRYLIKTRGQQVTLSCSPISGHRSVSWYQQTPGQGLQFLFEYFSETQRNKGNFPGRFSGRQFSNSRSEMNVSTLELGDSALYLCASSTSGLAAETQYFGPGTRLLVL.

The gene calls are TRBV27 and TRBJ2-7, with 7 bases fitting TRBD2. From germline, CDR1 is MNHEY and CDR2 SMNVEV (reference sequence). This CDR3 is built from 14 residues. Trimming at V came to 5 bases and at J to 7 bases, leaving 11 bases not matched to a gene. CDR3 region: CASSRSGTSGEQYF. The CDR3 coding sequence is TGTGCCAGCAGTCGGAGCGGGACGTCAGGGGAGCAGTACTTC.

Comments on this clone: The junction differs from germline at one of its ends, possibly a read error. This chain links TRBV6-1 with TRBJ2-7; 13 nucleotides line up with TRBD2. Per the germline V gene, CDR1 is MNHNS and CDR2 is SASEGT. The CDR3 is 16 residues long. This chain's CDR3 is CASSEALSGTSGTKGF. In nucleotides, the CDR3 is TGTGCCAGCAGTGAAGCTCTCTCCGGGACTAGCGGGACTAAAGGGTTC.

The gene calls are TRBV4-1 and TRBJ2-2; TRBD2 matches 7 bases. The CDR3 extends over 18 amino acids. Losses at the gene ends were 2 bases for V and 5 bases for J; bases not matched to a gene: 14. Germline values: CDR1 MGHRA, CDR2 YSYEKL. For the CDR3, the DNA is TGCGCCAGCAGCCAATCGGGGGGAGTTGGGTTAGTTACCGGGGAGCTGTTTTTT. Translated: CASSQSGGVGLVTGELFF.

V usage is TRBV9 and J usage is TRBJ2-1, with TRBD2 identical over 12 bases. This CDR3 has 15 residues. Germline trimming cut 3 bases from V and 8 bases from J; bases unmatched to any gene: 6. Germline values: CDR1 SGDLS, CDR2 YYNGEE. The CDR3 protein is CASSARLAGADEQFF. The CDR3 coding sequence is TGTGCCAGCAGCGCCCGACTAGCGGGAGCGGATGAGCAGTTCTTC.

The chain has TRBV19 and TRBJ1-2; 7 bases align to TRBD1. J gave up 8 bases and V 5 bases, and 8 bases lay outside the gene matches. CDR3 length equals 13 residues. The V gene's germline CDR1 is LNHDA and CDR2 SQIVND (reference sequence). The CDR3 DNA reads TGTGCCAGTAGTGCCCTGACAGGGTTCGGCTACACCTTC. Amino acids: CASSALTGFGYTF.

The sample holds one count of this clone. The rearrangement uses TRBV6-1 and TRBJ2-1; 9 bases align to TRBD2. Germline V gene lookup returns CDR1 MNHNS and CDR2 SASEGT. Trimming at V came to 11 bases and at J to 7 bases, leaving 12 bases not matched to a gene. This CDR3 region has 14 residues. CDR3 in amino acids: CAARPAGGSNEQFF. The CDR3 DNA reads as TGTGCCGCCCGCCCAGCGGGAGGTTCAAATGAGCAGTTCTTC.

Notes on this clone: Additional DNA sequences in this sample encode the identical CDR3. The chain couples TRBV7-8 to TRBJ1-1; D is possibly TRBD1 (6 bases). In germline, CDR1 is SGHVS, CDR2 FQNEAQ. V gave up 7 bases and J gave up 11 bases, with 23 bases separating them. The CDR3 extends over 14 amino acids. The CDR3 sequence: CASTPNGHREQAFF. The CDR3, as DNA: TGTGCCAGCACCCCGAACGGGCACAGGGAGCAGGCTTTCTTT.

The chain links TRBV6-5 to TRBJ2-1; 11 positions match TRBD2. V shed 1 base, J shed 9 bases, and the junction held 8 bases outside the gene matches. Per germline, CDR1 MNHEY and CDR2 SVGAGI. This CDR3 is 16 amino acids long. The CDR3 loop is CASSYLGLAGGGEQFF. The CDR3 DNA reads TGTGCCAGCAGTTACTTAGGTCTAGCGGGGGGTGGTGAGCAGTTCTTC.

This clone occurred once. This chain links TRBV5-1 with TRBJ1-2; no reliable D call. Germline V lookup: CDR1 SGHRS, CDR2 YFSETQ. The CDR3 contains 15 residues. V was clipped by 5 bases and J by 4 bases, with 18 bases between them. The CDR3 DNA reads TGCGCCAGCAGTACGCCGGGTGCCAGTACCTATGGCTACACCTTC. It encodes CASSTPGASTYGYTF.

J is TRBJ1-5 and V is TRBV6-5, with D perhaps TRBD1 (5 bases). V was shortened by 2 bases and J by 1 base, with 9 bases between the two germline ends. This CDR3 comprises 15 residues. Looked up from germline, CDR1 is MNHEY and CDR2 is SVGAGI. CDR3 coding DNA: TGTGCCAGCAGTTACGGTGCAGGGAGCAATCAGCCCCAGCATTTT. Amino acid sequence: CASSYGAGSNQPQHF.